Shown below are 30 T cell receptor beta chains from a single sample sequenced in a study of memory CD4+ T cells and cytomegalovirus serostatus. Repertoires were generated with immunoSEQ multiplex PCR, while TCRdb's copy carries only in-frame clones and drops some. The table records tens of thousands of clones, more than 75% of them present only once. The sort gate was single viable CD3+CD4+CD8-CD45RO+ cells for memory CD4+ T cells. Sequenced material: memory CD4+ T cells from blood. The source is an adult in good health and CMV-seropositive.

This chain uses TRBV27 with TRBJ2-5, with a weak D call TRBD1 (6 bases). V lost 4 bases, J lost 7 bases, and 19 bases lay in between. The germline CDR1 and CDR2 sequences are MNHEY and SMNVEV (reference sequence). The CDR3 loop spans 15 amino acids. The CDR3 loop reads CASSSFGTPDGTQYF. The DNA of the CDR3 is TGTGCCAGCAGTTCTTTCGGGACACCCGACGGGACCCAGTACTTC.

The V and J genes are TRBV28 and TRBJ1-1, with D perhaps matching TRBD1 (5 bases). The V and J ends lost 6 bases and 0 bases respectively, with 17 bases between them. The CDR3 length is 16 residues. The germline V gene encodes CDR1 MDHEN and CDR2 SYDVKM. CDR3 in DNA: TGTGCCAGCAGCCGGCGATTAGGACACTTGAACACTGAAGCTTTCTTT. Its translation is CASSRRLGHLNTEAFF.

This clone occurred a few times. The chain recombines TRBV5-4 with TRBJ2-1, with D perhaps matching TRBD1 or TRBD2 (7 bases each). This CDR3 has 17 amino acids. The V end lost 5 bases, the J end lost 5 bases, and 23 bases lay between the germline ends. Germline V gives CDR1 SGHNT, CDR2 YYREEE (reference sequence). CDR3 loop: CASRRGKGAGVDNEQFF. The CDR3 DNA follows: TGTGCCAGCAGGCGGGGCAAGGGGGCGGGAGTGGACAATGAGCAGTTCTTC.

V is TRBV11-3 and J is TRBJ1-1; D is uncertain. Germline CDR1 is SGHNT and CDR2 is YENEEA. V lost 2 bases and J lost 2, with 12 bases in between. The CDR3 totals 15 residues. The CDR3 loop reads CASSLTFFFNTEAFF. The CDR3 DNA reads as TGTGCCAGCAGCTTAACGTTTTTTTTCAACACTGAAGCTTTCTTT.

This chain connects TRBV9 to TRBJ2-5; 9 positions agree with TRBD1. V lost 3 bases to trimming and J lost 5 bases; unmatched junction nucleotides: 5. This CDR3 spans 14 amino acids. In germline, CDR1 is SGDLS, CDR2 YYNGEE. The CDR3 loop is CASSETGTGETQYF. In DNA, the CDR3 is TGTGCCAGCAGCGAAACCGGGACAGGGGAGACCCAGTACTTC.

This chain connects TRBV27 to TRBJ2-2; D not resolved. Trimming left V 6 bases short and J 1 base short, with 9 bases between. The germline V gene encodes CDR1 MNHEY and CDR2 SMNVEV (reference sequence). The CDR3 runs to 14 residues. CDR3 sequence reads: CASRNKENTGELFF. CDR3 bases: TGTGCCAGCAGGAATAAAGAGAACACCGGGGAGCTGTTTTTT.

CDR3 nucleotide sequence: TGTGCCAGCAGCCCTCAAGGGACTAGCGGGTTGTGGTACGAGCAGTACTTC. It is translated as CASSPQGTSGLWYEQYF. The chain joins TRBV14 to TRBJ2-7, with TRBD2 identical over 12 bases. The CDR3 extends over 17 amino acids. J was trimmed by 4 bases and V by 4 bases; bases with no gene match: 11. The germline V gene encodes CDR1 SGHDN and CDR2 FVKESK.

This sequence joins TRBV6-1 and TRBJ2-2; 9 bases align to TRBD2. The V and J ends lost 7 bases and 8 bases, in that order; junction bases with no gene match: 11. CDR1 is MNHNS, CDR2 SASEGT, per germline. The CDR3 has 15 residues. In DNA, the CDR3 is TGTGCCAGCACCCCTAGCGGGGTAAAAAGAGGGGAGCTGTTTTTT. Translating gives CASTPSGVKRGELFF.

The chain uses TRBV2 and TRBJ1-2; 8 nucleotides align to TRBD1. Per the germline V gene, CDR1 is SNHLY and CDR2 is FYNNEI. The CDR3 is 16 residues long. V lost 5 bases, J lost 4 bases, and 12 bases stayed unmatched. This CDR3 reads CASSLGQVGVGYGYTF. CDR3 bases: TGTGCCAGCAGTCTGGGACAGGTGGGGGTGGGCTATGGCTACACCTTC.

The chain couples TRBV28 to TRBJ1-3; D gene ambiguous. Trimming left V 3 bases short and J 0 bases short, with 12 bases between. The CDR3 covers 16 residues. Germline V lookup: CDR1 MDHEN, CDR2 SYDVKM. The CDR3 reads CASSLADYYSGNTIYF. The CDR3 DNA reads as TGTGCCAGCAGTTTGGCCGATTACTACTCTGGAAACACCATATATTTT.

In its sample, this clone was seen a few times. Other DNA variants within this sample encode the same CDR3. The chain joins TRBV7-9 to TRBJ1-1; D is unresolved. Germline V gene sequence: CDR1 SEHNR, CDR2 FQNEAQ (reference sequence). This CDR3 spans 14 amino acids. Trimming took off 4 bases at V and 0 bases at J, with 9 bases between the two ends. The CDR3 loop reads CASSSGRMNTEAFF. In DNA, the CDR3 is TGTGCCAGCAGCTCAGGACGGATGAACACTGAAGCTTTCTTT. Filled out from reference TRBV7-9 and TRBJ1-1, the complete variable domain reads DTGVSQNPRHKITKRGQNVTFRCDPISEHNRLYWYRQTLGQGPEFLTYFQNEAQLEKSRLLSDRFSAERPKGSFSTLEIQRTEQGDSAMYLCASSSGRMNTEAFFGQGTRLTVV.

The V and J genes are TRBV28 and TRBJ2-6; TRBD1 matches 8 bases. This CDR3 spans 17 amino acids. Germline CDR1 reads MDHEN; CDR2 reads SYDVKM. Trimming at V came to 2 bases and at J to 0 bases, leaving 3 bases not matched to a gene. CDR3 sequence reads: CASSLDRGPSGANVLTF. The CDR3 DNA reads TGTGCCAGCAGTTTAGACAGGGGCCCCTCTGGGGCCAACGTCCTGACTTTC.

The chain employs TRBV19 and TRBJ2-5; 8 bases are shared with TRBD1. The trim removed 4 bases at V and 1 base at J, leaving 8 bases unmatched. CDR1 and CDR2 (germline): LNHDA, SQIVND (reference sequence). The CDR3 totals 16 residues. DNA of the CDR3: TGTGCCAGTAGTACAACCCCCGGGACAGGCCAAGAGACCCAGTACTTC. This sequence encodes CASSTTPGTGQETQYF.

This rearrangement joins TRBV30 to TRBJ2-7; D unresolved. The CDR3 runs 13 residues. With 2 bases removed from V and 7 bases from J, the gap between germline ends came to 15 bases. Germline CDR1 reads GTSNPN; CDR2 reads SVGIG (reference sequence). The CDR3 here is CAWSSSINGEQYF. The CDR3 DNA reads as TGTGCCTGGAGTTCGAGCATCAACGGGGAGCAGTACTTC.

The V and J genes are TRBV5-1 and TRBJ2-3; no firm D call. Germline-derived CDR1 and CDR2 are SGHRS and YFSETQ. V gave up 0 bases and J gave up 0 bases, with 8 bases separating them. CDR3 length: 15 amino acids. CDR3 sequence: CASSLGSPSTDTQYF. DNA of the CDR3: TGCGCCAGCAGCTTGGGCAGCCCTAGCACAGATACGCAGTATTTT.

The gene calls are TRBV2 and TRBJ2-7, with TRBD1 matching 7 bases. The V gene's germline CDR1 is SNHLY and CDR2 FYNNEI. This CDR3 region has 13 residues. The junction had 12 bases not matched to a gene; V was cut back by 10 bases and J by 6 bases. CDR3 residues: CATDRVGLVEQYF. CDR3 bases: TGTGCCACCGACAGGGTGGGGCTCGTCGAGCAGTACTTC.

This chain joins TRBV5-1 and TRBJ2-5; maybe TRBD1 (6 bases). The germline V gene has CDR1 SGHRS and CDR2 YFSETQ. The length of the CDR3 is 14 residues. Trimming stripped 4 bases from V and 5 bases from J, with 15 bases between. CDR3 DNA sequence: TGCGCCAGCAGCGCTAACACAGGGATGGAGACCCAGTACTTC. Translation: CASSANTGMETQYF.

This chain uses TRBV5-6 with TRBJ2-7, with D perhaps matching TRBD1 or TRBD2 (5 bases each). There are 13 residues in the CDR3. Germline V gene sequence: CDR1 SGHDT, CDR2 YYEEEE. Between the trimmed V and J ends, which lost 4 bases and 3 bases, there was a span of 11 bases. This CDR3 reads CASSRGRNYEQYF. In DNA, the CDR3 is TGTGCCAGCAGCAGGGGACGGAACTACGAGCAGTACTTC.

The chain joins TRBV5-1 to TRBJ1-2; D not certain. In germline, CDR1 is SGHRS, CDR2 YFSETQ. Trimming left V 0 bases short and J 0 bases short, with 12 bases between. The length of the CDR3 is 16 residues. The DNA of the CDR3 is TGCGCCAGCAGCTTGGGGGGAGCGAGTACTAACTATGGCTACACCTTC. It is translated as CASSLGGASTNYGYTF.

V usage is TRBV7-9 and J usage is TRBJ2-2; 8 bases align to TRBD2. Germline V gives CDR1 SEHNR, CDR2 FQNEAQ (reference sequence). The V and J ends lost 2 bases and 3 bases, in that order; junction bases with no gene match: 8. This CDR3 contains 17 residues. CDR3 DNA sequence: TGTGCCAGCAGCTTAAGCGGGGGAGCTTTGGACACCGGGGAGCTGTTTTTT. It is translated as CASSLSGGALDTGELFF.

J is TRBJ1-4 and V is TRBV4-3; 10 bases line up with TRBD1. The CDR3 has 16 residues. CDR1 is LGHNA, CDR2 YSLEER, per germline. The junction had 3 bases not matched to a gene; V was cut back by 0 bases and J by 5 bases. CDR3 in amino acids: CASSQEVGQGNEKLFF. Here the CDR3 DNA reads TGCGCCAGCAGCCAAGAAGTGGGACAGGGGAATGAAAAACTGTTTTTT.

V and J are TRBV4-1 and TRBJ2-3; D remains unclear. The CDR3 covers 14 residues. Between the trimmed V and J ends, which lost 1 base and 3 bases, there was a span of 8 bases. Germline CDR1 and CDR2: MGHRA and YSYEKL. CDR3 DNA sequence: TGCGCCAGCAGCCAAGGCTCAGTTACAGATACGCAGTATTTT. Protein sequence: CASSQGSVTDTQYF.

This clone was found a few times. The chain joins TRBV7-9 to TRBJ2-5, with 11 bases lining up with TRBD2. The CDR3 extends over 14 amino acids. V dropped 6 bases and J dropped 4; count of bases not matched to a gene: 4. Germline V gene lookup returns CDR1 SEHNR and CDR2 FQNEAQ (reference sequence). CDR3 nucleotide sequence: TGTGCCAGCAGTGTCGGGACTAGCGGAGAGACCCAGTACTTC. Encoded protein: CASSVGTSGETQYF.

The chain combines TRBV30 with TRBJ1-1; D ambiguous. The germline V gene has CDR1 GTSNPN and CDR2 SVGIG (reference sequence). The CDR3 is made up of 14 amino acids. Trimming took off 5 bases at V and 2 bases at J, with 15 bases between the two ends. The CDR3 region is CAWVTRAANTEAFF. For the CDR3, the DNA is TGTGCCTGGGTCACAAGGGCAGCTAACACTGAAGCTTTCTTT.

The rearrangement joins TRBV6-5 to TRBJ2-7, with D perhaps matching TRBD2 (5 bases). V was shortened by 2 bases and J by 1 base, with 9 bases between the two germline ends. The CDR3 has 14 amino acids. CDR1 is MNHEY, CDR2 SVGAGI, per germline. The CDR3 nucleotides are TGTGCCAGCAGTTACCGGGAAGGGTCCTACGAGCAGTACTTC. Its translation is CASSYREGSYEQYF.

The genes are TRBV9 and TRBJ2-7; 7 bases match TRBD1. Germline V lookup: CDR1 SGDLS, CDR2 YYNGEE. V gave up 3 bases and J gave up 3 bases; unmatched junction bases: 9. The CDR3 covers 15 residues. The CDR3 here is CASSEQGSGLYEQYF. The CDR3 DNA reads as TGTGCCAGCAGCGAACAGGGGAGCGGTCTCTACGAGCAGTACTTC.

The chain recombines TRBV28 with TRBJ1-3; no clear D. CDR1 is MDHEN and CDR2 is SYDVKM in the germline V gene. CDR3 length: 12 residues. V dropped 5 bases and J dropped 10 bases, with 12 bases sitting between them. CDR3 in DNA: TGTGCCAGCAGTATCACAGTCTCGACCATATATTTT. Its translation is CASSITVSTIYF.

The rearrangement links TRBV19 to TRBJ1-2; D not resolved. The CDR3 is 14 amino acids. The germline V gene encodes CDR1 LNHDA and CDR2 SQIVND (reference sequence). V was clipped by 10 bases and J by 2 bases, with 17 bases between them. The CDR3 nucleotides read TGTGCCACCTGGGCCCCGACGGAGAACTATGGCTACACCTTC. Encoded protein: CATWAPTENYGYTF.

This chain joins TRBV30 and TRBJ2-5, with 7 bases that match TRBD1. J was trimmed by 5 bases and V by 2 bases; bases with no gene match: 14. The germline gives CDR1 GTSNPN, CDR2 SVGIG (reference sequence). The CDR3 is 16 amino acids. The DNA for the CDR3 is TGTGCCTGGAGTATACCCCCGAGGGGGCGCGGGGAGACCCAGTACTTC. Its protein product is CAWSIPPRGRGETQYF.

The chain recombines TRBV5-5 with TRBJ1-1; 8 bases fit TRBD1. Looked up from germline, CDR1 is SGHKS and CDR2 is YYEKEE (reference sequence). V shed 0 bases and J 7 bases; nucleotides not matched to a gene: 5. The CDR3 loop spans 14 amino acids. This CDR3 is CASSLGQGFGEAFF. CDR3 nucleotides: TGTGCCAGCAGCTTGGGACAGGGGTTTGGTGAAGCTTTCTTT. The full variable domain, its missing parts supplied by reference TRBV5-5 and TRBJ1-1, is DAGVTQSPTHLIKTRGQQVTLRCSPISGHKSVSWYQQVLGQGPQFIFQYYEKEERGRGNFPDRFSARQFPNYSSELNVNALLLGDSALYLCASSLGQGFGEAFFGQGTRLTVV.